This T cell receptor beta chain is from a study of CD8 T cells in Susac syndrome (dated by TCRdb to the late 2010s). Describing the broader study: Whether CD8+ T cell activation and differentiation in Susac syndrome was antigen driven was tested using repertoire sequencing. Study-level results and caveats: The study acknowledged that relatively few individuals were included in the TCR sequencing and HLA analysis.

Regarding this clonotype: The clone's antigen remains unknown. Base qualities are not at hand, and no much larger clone is one base apart.

Peripheral blood CD8+ and CD4+ T cells from healthy donors, Susac syndrome patients and multiple sclerosis patients were profiled by high-throughput TCR beta sequencing. Treatment-naive patients with stable or active relapsing-remitting disease fulfilling revised McDonald criteria were used as multiple sclerosis controls. CD8+ TEMRA cells were enriched by FACS, while bulk CD8+ and CD4+ T cells were purified by magnetic negative isolation. Blood was collected in EDTA tubes and processed within 24 hours, with PBMCs isolated through density gradient centrifugation. PBMCs intended for TCR sequencing were cryopreserved in liquid nitrogen and were subsequently thawed in a 37 degrees C water bath. Purity of sorted or isolated CD4+, CD8+ and CD8+ TEMRA cells was at least 90%. RNA was extracted using the RNeasy kit, and about 0.5 to 1 ug of the RNA was reverse transcribed with random hexamers. TCR beta CDR3 regions were amplified with the immunoSEQ multiplex PCR assay covering 54 Vbeta and 13 Jbeta segments. Bias from PCR amplification was corrected by using a synthetic template baseline for primer optimization and for computational correction. The original pipeline was this. Only productive sequences were kept, with reads annotated to V, D and J genes according to IMGT and analyzed in immunoSEQ Analyzer. Clonality was calculated as one minus the Shannon entropy normalized by log2 of the number of productive unique sequences. Public and private clones were assessed among the 100 most prevalent clones of each patient and control. Susac-specific clones were defined as absent from healthy and MS cohorts, around 1,000 published viral clones and other ImmuneACCESS disease sequences. TCRdb reran the public reads through fastp at Q25 and MiXCR, keeping productive beta chains. CDR3 protein sequences are deduplicated, and each keeps its most common genes and DNA. TCRdb's processing, not the study's, gives the V and J calls here. Recorded for this sample are approximately 230,000 distinct CDR3 sequences; around 95% of them occurred a single time. The ten top clones hold about 0.07% of the sample.

The germline V gene (reference sequence) supplies CDR1 LNHDA and CDR2 SQIVND. Germline trimming amounts to 6 bases on V and 4 bases on J, with 0 as the count of junction bases outside the gene matches. Including cysteine and phenylalanine, the CDR3 has 13 amino acids. Left in the record is the CDR3 DNA by itself, 39 bases read in frame from the first base. Rearrangement joined TRBV19 to TRBJ1-4; 9 bases in between match TRBD1. The clonotype originates from a human donor with multiple sclerosis. Sequenced input: CD4+ T cells from PBMCs. The DNA reads as follows: TGTGCCAGTAGGGACAGGGGTAATGAAAAACTGTTTTTT. Translated, it reads CASRDRGNEKLFF.